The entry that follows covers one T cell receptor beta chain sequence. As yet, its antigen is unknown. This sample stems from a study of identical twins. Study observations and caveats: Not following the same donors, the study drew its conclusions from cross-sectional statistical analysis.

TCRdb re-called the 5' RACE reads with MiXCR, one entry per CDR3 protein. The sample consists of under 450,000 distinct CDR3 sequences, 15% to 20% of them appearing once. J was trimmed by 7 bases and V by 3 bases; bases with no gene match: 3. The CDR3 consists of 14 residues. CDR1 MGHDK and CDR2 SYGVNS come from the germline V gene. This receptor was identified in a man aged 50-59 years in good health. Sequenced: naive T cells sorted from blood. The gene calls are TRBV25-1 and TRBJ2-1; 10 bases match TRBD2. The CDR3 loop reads CASSDPSGSNEQFF. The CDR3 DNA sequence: TGTGCCAGCAGTGATCCTAGCGGGAGTAATGAGCAGTTCTTC.